This T cell receptor beta chain was identified during a study of cytomegalovirus exposure and HLA in healthy donors. About the research overall: A preliminary data release comprised 91 million or so unique TCRs obtained from HLA-typed donors.

This CDR3 has 12 residues. Germline V CDR1 and CDR2: MGHDK, SYGVNS. The study's findings and limits: TCR beta sequences reportedly predicted most subjects' HLA-A and HLA-B alleles accurately. Sequencing had likely introduced a cluster of highly shared sequence variants as an artifact.

Primers: 60 Vbeta forward and 13 Jbeta reverse. TCRdb's copy holds only in-frame clones and misses some; the assay was immunoSEQ multiplex PCR. The repertoire holds around 170,000 clones, with about 85% as singletons. There are a few counts of this clone. Its antigen is not known. Relative to the germline gene, one junction end is altered; a read error may explain this. The chain combines TRBV25-1 with TRBJ2-1; 11 positions agree with TRBD1. Sequences were obtained from PBMCs. The TCR comes from a girl aged 5 to 17 in good health and CMV-seropositive. This CDR3 reads CASSDLGTGGIF. CDR3 nucleotides: TGTGCCAGCAGTGATTTAGGGACAGGGGGAATCTTC. Using reference TRBV25-1 and TRBJ2-1 for the parts outside the CDR3, the full variable domain is EADIYQTPRYLVIGTGKKITLECSQTMGHDKMYWYQQDPGMELHLIHYSYGVNSTEKGDLSSESTVSRIRTEHFPLTLESARPSHTSQYLCASSDLGTGGIFGPGTRLTVL.